This T cell receptor beta chain is from a study of T cell responses to AZD1222 COVID-19 vaccine. TCRdb keeps only in-frame clones here, not all; method: immunoSEQ multiplex PCR. The table records under 120,000 clones, around 95% of them present only once. V lost 7 bases and J 10 bases, leaving 19 bases between the germline ends. From germline, CDR1 is MDHEN and CDR2 SYDVKM. CDR3 size: 13 residues. The sample holds one count of this clone. The source material was peripheral blood, sampled on day 0 of AZD1222 vaccination. The V and J genes are TRBV28 and TRBJ1-2; no clear D. The sequence came from an adult in good health. CDR3 nucleotides: TGTGCCAGCACCGCACCCGGGCGGGCTGCCTACACCTTC. It specifies CASTAPGRAAYTF.